This T cell receptor (beta chain) was captured in a study of yellow fever vaccine responses in identical twins. Regarding the study as a whole: Reported findings indicate that twins' vaccine T cell responses seemed partially convergent, partially personalized.

As for this clonotype: Its antigen is not known.

TCRdb fed the RT-PCR reads into MiXCR, producing one record per CDR3 protein. The table lists 3,200 or so distinct CDR3 sequences, about 80% of them singletons. The CDR3 covers 16 residues. Germline-derived CDR1 and CDR2 are LGHNA and YSLEER. V lost 0 bases and J lost 2, with 11 bases in between. The source was T cells from blood (PBMCs), unsorted or a sorted subset (not recorded which), collected before or after yellow fever vaccination (not recorded which). The V and J genes are TRBV4-3 and TRBJ2-1, with D possibly being TRBD2 (5 bases). The clonotype was recovered from a woman between 18 and 29 years old who received the yellow fever vaccine. This chain's CDR3 is CASSQDSAVPYNEQFF. The DNA of the CDR3 is TGCGCCAGCAGCCAAGATAGCGCGGTCCCCTACAATGAGCAGTTCTTC.